Listed below are T cell receptor beta chains from one sample, sequenced in a study of T cell changes during pregnancy in multiple sclerosis. TCRdb's table, derived via immunoSEQ multiplex PCR, lists solely in-frame clones and lacks some. The table lists 100,000 or so clones, nearly 95% of them singletons. The specimen comprised peripheral blood, sampled after pregnancy. These receptors originate from a female donor in good health, enrolled as a control in a pregnancy study. Each CDR3 is given with its conserved first and last residue. A D gene is named only where the DNA matches it firmly. Clone size, where shown, is once, few, many, or a class for clones that have expanded.

J gene,clone size,D gene,V gene,CDR3 protein,CDR3 DNA
TRBJ2-5,NA,NA,TRBV5-4,CASSINREETQYF,TGTGCCAGCAGCATAAACAGGGAGGAGACCCAGTACTTC
TRBJ2-5,NA,NA,TRBV28,CASSLSQTARTGSQYF,TGTGCCAGCAGTTTATCCCAGACAGCTCGTACCGGGTCCCAGTACTTC
TRBJ1-1,NA,TRBD1,TRBV18,CASSPRTGWNTEAFF,TGTGCCAGCTCACCCCGGACAGGGTGGAACACTGAAGCTTTCTTT
TRBJ2-7,NA,TRBD1,TRBV11-2,CASSHPRGGTGGSYEQYF,TGTGCCAGCAGCCACCCTAGGGGCGGGACAGGGGGCTCCTACGAGCAGTACTTC
TRBJ1-1,NA,NA,TRBV28,CASIPQANTEAFF,TGTGCCAGCATACCCCAGGCGAACACTGAAGCTTTCTTT
TRBJ1-1,NA,NA,TRBV2,CASRMSRGTEAFF,TGTGCCAGCAGGATGTCTCGGGGAACTGAAGCTTTCTTT
TRBJ2-7,NA,TRBD1,TRBV5-4,CASSLGQGVSYEQYF,TGTGCCAGCAGCTTGGGACAGGGGGTCTCCTACGAGCAGTACTTC
TRBJ2-7,NA,TRBD1,TRBV19,CASSLTGTETYEQYF,TGTGCCAGTAGCCTGACCGGGACAGAGACCTACGAGCAGTACTTC
TRBJ1-3,once,NA,TRBV10-1,CAGASGNTIYF,TGCGCTGGGGCGTCTGGAAACACCATATATTTT
TRBJ2-7,NA,TRBD2,TRBV5-1,CASTQGTSLYEQYF,TGCGCCAGCACCCAAGGGACTAGTCTCTACGAGCAGTACTTC
TRBJ2-2,NA,NA,TRBV28,CASSLGQGYLNTGELFF,TGTGCCAGCAGTTTGGGGCAGGGGTATTTGAACACCGGGGAGCTGTTTTTT
TRBJ2-7,NA,NA,TRBV10-3,CAISKTDTSLYEQYF,TGTGCCATCAGTAAGACCGATACTAGTCTCTACGAGCAGTACTTC
TRBJ2-7,NA,NA,TRBV18,CASSPPAGAGSYEQYF,TGTGCCAGCTCACCACCGGCAGGGGCAGGGTCCTACGAGCAGTACTTC
TRBJ2-3,NA,NA,TRBV29-1,CSVTIGGTDTQYF,TGCAGCGTCACTATCGGGGGCACAGATACGCAGTATTTT
TRBJ2-7,NA,TRBD2,TRBV4-1,CASTITSGAYEQYF,TGCGCCAGCACCATTACTAGCGGAGCTTACGAGCAGTACTTC
TRBJ1-2,NA,NA,TRBV28,CASSLPGGVSGYTF,TGTGCCAGCAGCTTACCCGGGGGTGTCTCAGGCTACACCTTC
TRBJ2-3,NA,NA,TRBV5-6,CASSLVQRTDTQYF,TGTGCCAGCAGCTTGGTACAGCGCACAGATACGCAGTATTTT
TRBJ1-2,NA,TRBD1,TRBV27,CASSPDRGGISNYGYTF,TGTGCCAGCAGCCCTGACAGGGGGGGTATCTCTAACTATGGCTACACCTTC
TRBJ1-1,few,NA,TRBV10-3,CAISEGARTEAFF,TGTGCCATCAGTGAGGGGGCGAGAACTGAAGCTTTCTTT
TRBJ1-4,NA,NA,TRBV6-1,CASSEAGGVSEKLFF,TGTGCCAGCAGTGAAGCGGGGGGGGTGAGTGAAAAACTGTTTTTT
TRBJ1-5,NA,TRBD1,TRBV6-1,CASSDPRQGSYQPQHF,TGTGCCAGCAGTGACCCGAGACAGGGGAGCTATCAGCCCCAGCATTTT
TRBJ1-1,NA,TRBD1,TRBV27,CASTRRGPLNTEAFF,TGTGCCAGCACCAGAAGGGGGCCCCTGAACACTGAAGCTTTCTTT
TRBJ2-3,NA,TRBD1,TRBV28,CASSRQGQDTQYF,TGTGCCAGCAGCAGACAGGGTCAAGATACGCAGTATTTT
TRBJ2-7,NA,TRBD2,TRBV28,CASSQGLAEFYEQYF,TGTGCCAGCAGTCAGGGACTAGCGGAATTCTACGAGCAGTACTTC